A single TCR beta chain is shown here with its context. Using a J-beta primer mix together with a sample-barcoded 5' primer, a second PCR was run for roughly 6 to 12 cycles. Via MiXCR, TCRdb re-called the 5' RACE reads, giving one row per CDR3 protein. The sample has about 1.5 million distinct CDR3 sequences, approximately 38% seen once. Donation came from healthy Caucasian individuals in Russia who were aged roughly 6 to 95. Germline lookup yields CDR1 SGHDN and CDR2 FVKESK. This CDR3 comprises 18 residues. V was pared by 1 base and J by 2 bases, with 15 bases between. The data stem from a study of blood T cells in healthy people across ages.

The sequencing input was blood. The clonotype originates from a woman between 18 and 30 years old in good health. The chain has TRBV14 and TRBJ2-6; D call uncertain. The CDR3 sequence: CASSQVRPTRTGANVLTF. The CDR3 DNA is TGTGCCAGCAGCCAAGTAAGGCCGACTCGGACTGGGGCCAACGTCCTGACTTTC. Full variable domain (missing parts from reference TRBV14 and TRBJ2-6): EAGVTQFPSHSVIEKGQTVTLRCDPISGHDNLYWYRRVMGKEIKFLLHFVKESKQDESGMPNNRFLAERTGGTYSTLKVQPAELEDSGVYFCASSQVRPTRTGANVLTFGAGSRLTVL.